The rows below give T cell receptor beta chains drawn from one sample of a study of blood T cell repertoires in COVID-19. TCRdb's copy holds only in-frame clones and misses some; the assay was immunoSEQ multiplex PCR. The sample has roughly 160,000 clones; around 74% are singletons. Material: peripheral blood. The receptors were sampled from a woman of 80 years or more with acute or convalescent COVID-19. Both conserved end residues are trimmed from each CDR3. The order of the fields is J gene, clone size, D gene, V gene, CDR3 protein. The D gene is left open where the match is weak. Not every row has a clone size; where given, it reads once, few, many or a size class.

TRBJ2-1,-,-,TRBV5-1,ASSMGPVNNEQF
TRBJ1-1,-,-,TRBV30,AWSVLRGTEAF
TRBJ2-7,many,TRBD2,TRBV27,ASSGTSGSYEQY
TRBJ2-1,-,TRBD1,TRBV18,ASSPATGANNEQF
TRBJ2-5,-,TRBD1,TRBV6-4,ASSATGGVGETQY
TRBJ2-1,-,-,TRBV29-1,SVVPGAGYNEQF
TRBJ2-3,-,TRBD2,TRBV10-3,AIGASGGPGDTQY
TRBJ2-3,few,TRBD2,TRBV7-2,ASSQTSGGTDTQY
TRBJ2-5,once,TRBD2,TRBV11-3,ASSQAGVGTQY
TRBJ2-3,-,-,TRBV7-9,ASSLSGRDTQY
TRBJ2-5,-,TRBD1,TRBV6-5,ASSYSTGGGETQY
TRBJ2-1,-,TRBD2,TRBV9,ASSDQPASGKNLYNEQF
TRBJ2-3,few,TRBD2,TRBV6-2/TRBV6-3,ASSRSGSDTQY
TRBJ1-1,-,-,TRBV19,ASTDYLRGLNTEAF
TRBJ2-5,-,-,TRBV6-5,ASSYRGTQY
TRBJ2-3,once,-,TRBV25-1,ASSEPGSDTQY
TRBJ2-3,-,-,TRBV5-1,ASSAGTAGVEDTQY
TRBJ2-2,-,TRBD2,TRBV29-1,SVTGGGNTGELF
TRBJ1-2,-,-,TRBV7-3,ASSMDSYGYT
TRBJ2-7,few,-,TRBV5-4,ASSPVGGGGYEQY
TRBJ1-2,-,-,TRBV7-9,ASSLETYYGGYT
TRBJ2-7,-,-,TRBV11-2,ASSAGTSPSYEQY
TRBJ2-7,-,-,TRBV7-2,ASDQTGSQYEQY
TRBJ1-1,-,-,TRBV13,ASSLRNTEAF
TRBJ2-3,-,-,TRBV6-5,ASSYSIGVVSDTQY
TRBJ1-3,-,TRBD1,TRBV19,ASSKQGANGNTIY
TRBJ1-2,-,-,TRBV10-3,AISETEQGHGYT
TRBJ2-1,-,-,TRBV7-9,ASSPKQRVSYNEQF
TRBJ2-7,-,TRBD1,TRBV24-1,ATSDRDRYEQY
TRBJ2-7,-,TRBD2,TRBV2,ASRVTSGSSYEQY
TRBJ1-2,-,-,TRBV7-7,ASSLGRTANLSGYT
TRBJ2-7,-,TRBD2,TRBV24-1,ATSDPGTSGSYEQY
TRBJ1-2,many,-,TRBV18,ASSPEPRASGYT
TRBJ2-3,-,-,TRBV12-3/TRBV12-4,ASRSSPDTQY
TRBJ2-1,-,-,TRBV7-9,ASSARTIIYNEQF
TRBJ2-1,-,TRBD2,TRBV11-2,ASSLDSGRAPYNEQF
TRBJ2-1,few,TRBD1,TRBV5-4,ASSLGQGFSYNEQF